These T cell receptor beta chains were read from a single sample in a study of cytomegalovirus exposure and HLA in healthy donors. Clones were read by immunoSEQ multiplex PCR, and TCRdb kept only the in-frame ones, dropping some. Here the sample table reports tens of thousands of clones. Sequenced sample: PBMCs. The receptors originated from a woman younger than 45 in good health and CMV-seronegative. Each CDR3 is given with its conserved first and last residue. A D gene is named only where the DNA matches it firmly.

>TRBD1|TRBJ1-2|TRBV4-1
TGCGCCAGCAGCCCCCTAGACAGGGTACGGAGTAGCTATGGCTACACCTTC
CASSPLDRVRSSYGYTF
>.|TRBJ1-5|TRBV7-2
TGTGCCAGCAGCTTAGACAGGTGGCAGCCCCAGCATTTT
CASSLDRWQPQHF
>TRBD2|TRBJ2-5|TRBV27
TGTGCCAGCAGTTCAAAATCGACCGGGACTAGAGCCGAGACCCAGTACTTC
CASSSKSTGTRAETQYF
>.|TRBJ1-2|TRBV28
TGTGCCAGCAGTTTCGGGGTAACCTATGGCTACACCTTC
CASSFGVTYGYTF
>.|TRBJ2-7|TRBV28
TGTGCCAGCAGTTTTGAGGCGGCCTACGAGCAGTACTTC
CASSFEAAYEQYF
>TRBD1|TRBJ1-1|TRBV7-6
TGTGCCAGCAGCCCCGGACAGGCTAACACTGAAGCTTTCTTT
CASSPGQANTEAFF
>TRBD2|TRBJ2-7|TRBV10-2
TGCGCCAGCAGTGACTGGCGGGAGTCCTACGAGCAGTACTTC
CASSDWRESYEQYF
>.|TRBJ2-2|TRBV29-1
TGCAGCGCGAGAACCCAAAACACCGGGGAGCTGTTTTTT
CSARTQNTGELFF
>.|TRBJ2-7|TRBV30
TGTGCCTGGCAGGCAGACTCCTACGAGCAGTACTTC
CAWQADSYEQYF
>TRBD1|TRBJ2-7|TRBV28
TGTGCCAGCAGTTTAATTGGGACAGGGGGCCACGAGCAGTACTTC
CASSLIGTGGHEQYF
>TRBD2|TRBJ2-1|TRBV30
TGTGCCTGGAGTGTACTAGCGGCCGAGCAGTTCTTC
CAWSVLAAEQFF
>.|TRBJ2-3|TRBV6-6
TGTGCCAGCAGTCCCTTCGGAGGCTACACAGATACGCAGTATTTT
CASSPFGGYTDTQYF
>TRBD2|TRBJ2-1|TRBV19
TGTGCCAGTAACCCCCGAGTAGCGGGCACTGAGCAGTTCTTC
CASNPRVAGTEQFF
>.|TRBJ1-2|TRBV5-1
TGCGCCAGTCAGGGGACAAACTATGGCTACACCTTC
CASQGTNYGYTF
>.|TRBJ2-3|TRBV28
TGTGCCAGCAGTTTGTTGACAGACGCTAGCACAGATACGCAGTATTTT
CASSLLTDASTDTQYF
>.|TRBJ1-1|TRBV9
TGTGCCAGCAGCGTAGAGGGACAGAACACTGAAGCTTTCTTT
CASSVEGQNTEAFF
>.|TRBJ2-5|TRBV7-3
TGTGCCAGCAGCCCCGGGATAGTTGGGAGCGAGACCCAGTACTTC
CASSPGIVGSETQYF
>.|TRBJ1-2|TRBV6-5
TGTGCCAGCAGTTACTCATCGGGGTTAGGCTACACCTTC
CASSYSSGLGYTF
>TRBD2|TRBJ2-5|TRBV7-9
TGTGCCAGCAGCCGGGGCGGGGGAGGGACCCAGTACTTC
CASSRGGGGTQYF
>.|TRBJ2-3|TRBV13
TGTGCCAGCAGCTTAGGAGGGGCCACAGATACGCAGTATTTT
CASSLGGATDTQYF
>TRBD1|TRBJ2-2|TRBV14
TGTGCCAGCAGCTCCGCCGGGACAGGGGTAGGATGGGACACCGGGGAGCTGTTTTTT
CASSSAGTGVGWDTGELFF
>.|TRBJ2-7|TRBV5-4
TGTGCCAGCAGCTTGCGCCTACCTCCTGGCGAGCAGTACTTC
CASSLRLPPGEQYF
>TRBD1|TRBJ2-7|TRBV6-6
TGTGCCAGCAGTCCGAGACGGGACAGCTACGAGCAGTACTTC
CASSPRRDSYEQYF
>TRBD1|TRBJ1-5|TRBV6-5
TGTACCAGCAGTTCAGCCGGGACAGGCAATCAGCCCCAGCATTTT
CTSSSAGTGNQPQHF
>TRBD1|TRBJ2-7|TRBV28
TGTGCCAGCAGTGTGACCCAGGGGGCCTCCTACGAGCAGTACTTC
CASSVTQGASYEQYF
>.|TRBJ2-7|TRBV6-5
TGTGCCAGCAGTTATAACGGGTACGAGCAGTACTTC
CASSYNGYEQYF
>.|TRBJ2-3|TRBV9
TGTGCCAGCAGCGGACGTGCAGGGGAGAGAGCAGATACGCAGTATTTT
CASSGRAGERADTQYF
>.|TRBJ2-1|TRBV7-9
TGTGCCAGCATCCAGGGGTACAATGAGCAGTTCTTC
CASIQGYNEQFF
>.|TRBJ2-7|TRBV4-2
TGTGCCAGCAGCCAAGATTTGGGGACACCCTACGAGCAGTACTTC
CASSQDLGTPYEQYF
>.|TRBJ2-5|TRBV15
TGTGCCACCAGCAGAGCTTGGACACAAGAGACCCAGTACTTC
CATSRAWTQETQYF
>.|TRBJ1-6|TRBV28
TGTGCCACCCGGGCAGGGCTAGGGGCACCCCTCCACTTT
CATRAGLGAPLHF
>.|TRBJ1-1|TRBV7-6
TGTGCCAGCAGCTTAACCCAGGGGCGTAATGAAGCTTTCTTT
CASSLTQGRNEAFF
>.|TRBJ2-1|TRBV30
TGTGCCTGGAGTTGGGCAGGGGGGAACAATGAGCAGTTCTTC
CAWSWAGGNNEQFF
>.|TRBJ1-1|TRBV10-3
TGTGCCATCAGTGCTGGCCCCCCGGGGAATATGAACACTGAAGCTTCCTTT
CAISAGPPGNMNTEASF
>TRBD1|TRBJ1-4|TRBV6-1
TGTGCCACACTGACAGGGGGCATTGCTAATGAAAAACTGTTTTTT
CATLTGGIANEKLFF
>.|TRBJ1-1|TRBV5-1
TGCGCCAGCAGCCTCGATGGGGGGGGGTCCGGGACTGAAGCTTTCTTT
CASSLDGGGSGTEAFF
>.|TRBJ2-1|TRBV30
TGTGCCTGGAGTGTAGGGGCGCGGAATGAGCAGTTCTTC
CAWSVGARNEQFF
>TRBD1|TRBJ2-3|TRBV29-1
TGCAGCGTTCGGCGAGGGGGCCAAGATACGCAGTATTTT
CSVRRGGQDTQYF
>TRBD1|TRBJ1-2|TRBV28
TGTGCCAGCAGTATAACAGGGGGCCCGCGTGGAGTAAGCTACACCTTC
CASSITGGPRGVSYTF
>.|TRBJ2-7|TRBV28
TGTGCCAGCAGTTCAGACAGGAACGAGCAGTACTTC
CASSSDRNEQYF
>.|TRBJ2-7|TRBV19
TGTGCCAGTAGTCCCGAGGAAGGTGCTTCCTACGAGCAGTACTTC
CASSPEEGASYEQYF
>TRBD1|TRBJ1-2|TRBV18
TGTGCCAGCTCATCCCGACAGGGCGGTGGCTACACCTTC
CASSSRQGGGYTF
>.|TRBJ1-6|TRBV9
TGTGCCAGCAGCGTAGGAGGGAATTCACCCCTCCACTTT
CASSVGGNSPLHF
>.|TRBJ2-7|TRBV5-4
TGTGCCAGCAGCTCGACTGAGACCTACGAGCAGTACTTC
CASSSTETYEQYF
>.|TRBJ2-7|TRBV19
TGTGCCAGTAGCTATGCCTCTAGAGAGGCCGAGCAGTACTTC
CASSYASREAEQYF
>.|TRBJ2-2|TRBV6-5
TGTGCCAGCAAGGAGTATACCACCGGGGAGCTGTTTTTT
CASKEYTTGELFF
>TRBD1|TRBJ2-5|TRBV5-4
TGTGCCAGCAGCCTTCCATTGACAGGGGGGGGAGAGACCCAGTACTTC
CASSLPLTGGGETQYF
>.|TRBJ2-1|TRBV4-2
TGTGCCAGCAGCCAAGAAGTGGTGGGGGGGGCCTCCTACAATGAGCAGTTCTTC
CASSQEVVGGASYNEQFF
>.|TRBJ1-4|TRBV6-5
TGTGCCAGCAGTTACGACTCGACCGGGAAACTGTTTTTT
CASSYDSTGKLFF